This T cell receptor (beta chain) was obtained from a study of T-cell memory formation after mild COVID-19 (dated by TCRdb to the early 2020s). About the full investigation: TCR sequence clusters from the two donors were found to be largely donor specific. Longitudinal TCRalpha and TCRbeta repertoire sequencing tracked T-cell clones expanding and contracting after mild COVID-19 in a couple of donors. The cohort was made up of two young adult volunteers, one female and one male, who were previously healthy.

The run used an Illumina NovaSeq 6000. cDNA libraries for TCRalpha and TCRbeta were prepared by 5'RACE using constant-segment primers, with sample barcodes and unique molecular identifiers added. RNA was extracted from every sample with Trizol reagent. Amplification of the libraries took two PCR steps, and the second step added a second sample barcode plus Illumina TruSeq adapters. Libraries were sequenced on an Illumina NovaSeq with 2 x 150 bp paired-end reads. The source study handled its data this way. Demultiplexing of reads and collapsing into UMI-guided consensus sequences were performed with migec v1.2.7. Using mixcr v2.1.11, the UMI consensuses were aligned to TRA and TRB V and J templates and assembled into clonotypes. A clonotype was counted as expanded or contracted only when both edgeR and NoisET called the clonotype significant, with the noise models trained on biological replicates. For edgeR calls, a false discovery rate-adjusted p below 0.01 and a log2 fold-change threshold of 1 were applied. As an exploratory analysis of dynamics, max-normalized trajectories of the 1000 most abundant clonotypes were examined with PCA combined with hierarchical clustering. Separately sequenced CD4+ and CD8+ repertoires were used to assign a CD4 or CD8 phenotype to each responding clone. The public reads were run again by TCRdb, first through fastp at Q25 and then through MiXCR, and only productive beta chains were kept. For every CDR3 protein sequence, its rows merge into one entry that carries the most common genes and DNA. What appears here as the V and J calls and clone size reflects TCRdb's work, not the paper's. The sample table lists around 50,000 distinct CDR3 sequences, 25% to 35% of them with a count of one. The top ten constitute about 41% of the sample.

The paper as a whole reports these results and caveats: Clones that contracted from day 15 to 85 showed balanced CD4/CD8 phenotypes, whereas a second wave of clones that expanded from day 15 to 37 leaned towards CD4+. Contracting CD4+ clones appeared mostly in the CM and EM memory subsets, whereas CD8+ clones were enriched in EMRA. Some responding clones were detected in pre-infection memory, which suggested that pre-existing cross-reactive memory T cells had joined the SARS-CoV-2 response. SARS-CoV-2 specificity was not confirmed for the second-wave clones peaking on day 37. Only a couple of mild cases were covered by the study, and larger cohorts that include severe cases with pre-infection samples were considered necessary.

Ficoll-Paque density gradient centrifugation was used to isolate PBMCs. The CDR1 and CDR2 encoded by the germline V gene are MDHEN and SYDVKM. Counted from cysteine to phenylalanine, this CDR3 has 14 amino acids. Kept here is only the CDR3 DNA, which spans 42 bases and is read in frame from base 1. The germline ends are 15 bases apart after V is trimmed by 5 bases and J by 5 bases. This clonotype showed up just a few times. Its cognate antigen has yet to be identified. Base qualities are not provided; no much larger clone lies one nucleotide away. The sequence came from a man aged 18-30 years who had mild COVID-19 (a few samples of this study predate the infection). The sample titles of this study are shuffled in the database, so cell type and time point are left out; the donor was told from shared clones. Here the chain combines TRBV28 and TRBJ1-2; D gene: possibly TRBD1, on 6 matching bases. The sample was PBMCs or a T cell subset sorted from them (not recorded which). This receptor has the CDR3 CASSPRGPAYGYTF. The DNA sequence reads TGTGCCAGCAGTCCCAGGGGCCCTGCTTATGGCTACACCTTC.